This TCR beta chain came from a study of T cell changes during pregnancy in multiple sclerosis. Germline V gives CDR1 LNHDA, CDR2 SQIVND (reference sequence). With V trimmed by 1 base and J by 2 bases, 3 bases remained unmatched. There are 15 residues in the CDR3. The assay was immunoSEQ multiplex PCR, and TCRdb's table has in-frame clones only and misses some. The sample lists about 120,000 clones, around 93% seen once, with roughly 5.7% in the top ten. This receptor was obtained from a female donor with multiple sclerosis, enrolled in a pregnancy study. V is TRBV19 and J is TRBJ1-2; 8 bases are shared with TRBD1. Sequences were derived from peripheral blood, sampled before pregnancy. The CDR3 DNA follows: TGTGCCAGTAGTATAGGGGACAGGTCCAACTATGGCTACACCTTC. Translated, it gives CASSIGDRSNYGYTF.